Only one count was recorded for the clone carrying this TCR beta chain. Its specificity is not known. A patient was excluded if there was uncontrolled infection, other autoimmune disease, pregnancy or lactation. The sample comes from a study of T cells in Graves' hyperthyroidism and ophthalmopathy. The CDR3 is 15 amino acids. Losses at the gene ends were 6 bases for V and 4 bases for J; bases not matched to a gene: 11. Germline V gene data show CDR1 as LNHDA and CDR2 as SQIVND (reference sequence). There were TCR beta CDR3 regions amplified from RNA transcripts. The HTBI primer set drove a first-round RT-PCR of the TCR CDR3. TCRdb passed the multiplex PCR reads through MiXCR, listing each CDR3 protein once. There are 450,000 to 600,000 distinct CDR3 sequences in the sample; around 13% occur only once, and 14% lies in the top ten. Study-level results: Blood also held most thyroid clonotypes expanded beyond 0.001. Stable hyperthyroidism was told apart from ophthalmopathy by a model built on 13 V-J features.

The sample was blood. The sequence came from a woman aged 40 to 50 with Graves' hyperthyroidism. The V call is TRBV19, the J call TRBJ2-5; 7 bases match TRBD2. CDR3 DNA: TGTGCCAGTAGACGTTCGCGCGGGAGCCCAGAGACCCAGTACTTC. Amino acid sequence: CASRRSRGSPETQYF. The variable domain in full, with the rest retrieved from reference TRBV19 and TRBJ2-5, is DGGITQSPKYLFRKEGQNVTLSCEQNLNHDAMYWYRQDPGQGLRLIYYSQIVNDFQKGDIAEGYSVSREKKESFPLTVTSAQKNPTAFYLCASRRSRGSPETQYFGPGTRLLVL.